A single sample gave rise to the 32 T cell receptor beta chains below, sequenced in a study of identical twins. One entry per CDR3 protein, called by TCRdb with MiXCR from the 5' RACE reads. The table includes 500,000 to 650,000 distinct CDR3 sequences, around 7.4% detected once. The same sample was also studied in work on yellow fever vaccine responses in identical twins.

The sample consisted of PBMCs. These receptors originate from a woman between 18 and 29 years old in good health.

In its sample, this clonotype was seen many times. The gene calls are TRBV12-3 or TRBV12-4 and TRBJ1-2; TRBD1 is a possible D gene (6 bases). Trimming took 5 bases from V and 8 from J, leaving 15 bases between them. This CDR3 region has 13 residues. In nucleotides, the CDR3 is TGTGCCAGCAGTCCTCGACAGGCGGAGGGCTACACCTTC. Its protein is CASSPRQAEGYTF.

J is TRBJ2-6 and V is TRBV10-3, with D tentatively TRBD1 or TRBD2 (6 bases each). The V and J ends lost 9 bases and 3 bases respectively, with 15 bases between them. The CDR3 spans 15 residues. Germline loops: CDR1 ENHRY, CDR2 SYGVKD. CDR3 loop: CAIQQQGGGANVLTF. CDR3 in DNA: TGTGCCATACAGCAACAGGGAGGTGGGGCCAACGTCCTGACTTTC.

This clonotype was counted ten times or more. This chain joins TRBV20-1 and TRBJ2-2, with TRBD1 matching 8 bases. V dropped 6 bases and J dropped 2; count of bases not matched to a gene: 5. This CDR3 has 14 residues. Germline values: CDR1 DFQATT, CDR2 SNEGSKA (reference sequence). CDR3 loop: CSANGQGNTGELFF. CDR3 bases: TGCAGTGCCAACGGACAGGGAAACACCGGGGAGCTGTTTTTT.

Regarding this clonotype: A much larger clone lies one base from this, so it may be a read error. The chain is built from TRBV12-3 or TRBV12-4 and TRBJ1-1, with D tentatively TRBD1 (5 bases). The V gene lost 0 bases and the J gene lost 5 bases, with 7 bases spanning the gap. This CDR3 is built from 13 residues. The CDR3 nucleotides are TGTGCCAGCAGTTTAGCGGGGGAAACTGAAGCTTTCTTT. This codes for CASSLAGETEAFF.

This clonotype was observed a handful of times. V is TRBV7-8 and J is TRBJ2-7; no reliable D call. CDR3 length equals 13 residues. V lost 5 bases and J lost 2, with 10 bases in between. Germline V CDR1 and CDR2: SGHVS, FQNEAQ. For the CDR3, the DNA is TGTGCCAGCAGCCCCGGCCCCACCTACGAGCAGTACGTC. Its protein is CASSPGPTYEQYV.

This clonotype was counted at least ten times. The V gene is TRBV5-1, the J gene TRBJ2-5, with no clear D. The CDR3 extends over 13 amino acids. Germline V CDR1 and CDR2: SGHRS, YFSETQ. Trimming cost V 0 bases and J 2 bases, with 5 bases left between them. CDR3 residues: CASSLVGQETQYF. CDR3 bases: TGCGCCAGCAGCTTGGTTGGTCAAGAGACCCAGTACTTC.

The chain combines TRBV6-1 with TRBJ2-5; D is perhaps TRBD1 (6 bases). CDR1 is MNHNS and CDR2 is SASEGT in the germline V gene. The CDR3 is made up of 14 amino acids. V was clipped by 6 bases and J by 0 bases, with 11 bases between them. This CDR3 reads CASSHTGNQETQYF. The DNA of the CDR3 is TGTGCCAGCAGCCACACAGGGAACCAAGAGACCCAGTACTTC.

Only a few counts were recorded for this clonotype. The chain joins TRBV7-9 to TRBJ1-4; D unresolved. Germline loops: CDR1 SEHNR, CDR2 FQNEAQ (reference sequence). Trimming removed 1 base at V and 8 bases at J, with 11 bases between. This CDR3 contains 14 residues. The CDR3: CASSLGFRGEKLFF. The CDR3 region has the DNA TGTGCCAGCAGCTTAGGTTTTCGGGGAGAAAAACTGTTTTTT.

This clonotype was seen a handful of times. This chain links TRBV6-1 with TRBJ2-1; D not certain. The CDR3 has 16 amino acids. Germline V gives CDR1 MNHNS, CDR2 SASEGT. The germline V and J ends were trimmed by 4 bases and 0 bases, with 13 bases remaining between them. The CDR3 loop is CASSGFGVTSYNEQFF. The CDR3 DNA reads TGTGCCAGCAGTGGATTTGGGGTCACCTCCTACAATGAGCAGTTCTTC.

This clonotype was detected only a few times. The V gene is TRBV20-1, the J gene TRBJ2-1; TRBD2 agrees at 9 bases. Looked up from germline, CDR1 is DFQATT and CDR2 is SNEGSKA (reference sequence). The junction had 9 bases not matched to a gene; V was cut back by 5 bases and J by 4 bases. This CDR3 has 15 residues. The CDR3 nucleotides are TGCAGTGCTCGCGGTCCTAGCGGGAATTACAATGAGCAGTTCTTC. Its protein product is CSARGPSGNYNEQFF.

This clonotype was counted at least ten times. This chain connects TRBV5-1 to TRBJ2-6; D gene uncertain. Trimming left V 1 base short and J 1 base short, with 12 bases between. Per germline, CDR1 SGHRS and CDR2 YFSETQ. The CDR3 consists of 17 residues. CDR3 nucleotides: TGCGCCAGCAGCTTGATATCGTGGAGATCTGGGGCCAACGTCCTGACTTTC. It is translated as CASSLISWRSGANVLTF.

This clonotype was seen at least ten times. The chain has TRBV20-1 and TRBJ2-2, with 9 bases matching TRBD2. The CDR3 is 17 amino acids. After removal of 0 bases from V and 5 bases from J, the junction contained 10 bases not matched to a gene. The germline V gene encodes CDR1 DFQATT and CDR2 SNEGSKA (reference sequence). The CDR3 DNA is TGCAGTGCTAGAGATCTTTTGCGGGAGGGCCGAACCGGGGAGCTGTTTTTT. This translates into CSARDLLREGRTGELFF.

This clonotype has just a few counts. The chain employs TRBV5-1 and TRBJ2-3; D ambiguous. V lost 4 bases, J lost 2 bases, and 11 bases lay in between. Germline lookup yields CDR1 SGHRS and CDR2 YFSETQ. CDR3 length equals 14 residues. The CDR3, as DNA: TGCGCCAGCAGCCTGACAACCACCACAGATACGCAGTATTTT. Protein: CASSLTTTTDTQYF. The full variable domain, completed using reference TRBV5-1 and TRBJ2-3, is KAGVTQTPRYLIKTRGQQVTLSCSPISGHRSVSWYQQTPGQGLQFLFEYFSETQRNKGNFPGRFSGRQFSNSRSEMNVSTLELGDSALYLCASSLTTTTDTQYFGPGTRLTVL.

The table lists this clonotype with many counts. V usage is TRBV27 and J usage is TRBJ2-2; no definite D call. The germline V gene encodes CDR1 MNHEY and CDR2 SMNVEV (reference sequence). The V gene lost 1 base and the J gene lost 7 bases, with 16 bases spanning the gap. The CDR3 is 16 amino acids. In nucleotides, the CDR3 is TGTGCCAGCAGTTTATACGTTCAAGGGTTGGACGGGGAGCTGTTTTTT. It yields the protein CASSLYVQGLDGELFF.

This clonotype was observed at least ten times. The chain recombines TRBV2 with TRBJ2-7, with 9 positions matching TRBD1. Germline trimming cut 4 bases from V and 0 bases from J; bases unmatched to any gene: 10. CDR3 length equals 17 residues. The V gene's germline CDR1 is SNHLY and CDR2 FYNNEI. The CDR3 DNA follows: TGTGCCAGCAGTGTTTCCGCCGGGACAGGGTTCTCCTACGAGCAGTACGTC. Protein: CASSVSAGTGFSYEQYV.

This clonotype occurred many times. The gene calls are TRBV10-3 and TRBJ2-7; unclear D gene. Germline lookup yields CDR1 ENHRY and CDR2 SYGVKD. V lost 8 bases, J lost 0 bases, and 5 bases lay in between. CDR3 size: 11 residues. The DNA of the CDR3 is TGTGCCATCGGGGACTCCTACGAGCAGTACTTC. Protein sequence: CAIGDSYEQYF.

This clonotype was seen ten or more times. CDR3: CASSSPGQANYGYTF. The CDR3 DNA reads TGTGCCAGCAGTTCTCCGGGACAAGCTAACTATGGCTACACCTTC. The rearrangement uses TRBV12-3 or TRBV12-4 and TRBJ1-2, with a possible D match to TRBD1 (6 bases). V was clipped by 4 bases and J by 0 bases, with 12 bases between them. The CDR3 loop spans 15 amino acids.

This chain connects TRBV28 to TRBJ2-3, with D uncertain. Between the trimmed V and J ends, which lost 6 bases and 4 bases, there was a span of 14 bases. The CDR3 has 14 amino acids. Germline V gene lookup returns CDR1 MDHEN and CDR2 SYDVKM. CDR3 amino acids: CASSPQTYADTQYF. Here the CDR3 DNA reads TGTGCCAGCAGCCCACAGACATACGCAGATACGCAGTATTTT. Full variable domain (remainder filled in from reference TRBV28 and TRBJ2-3): DVKVTQSSRYLVKRTGEKVFLECVQDMDHENMFWYRQDPGLGLRLIYFSYDVKMKEKGDIPEGYSVSREKKERFSLILESASTNQTSMYLCASSPQTYADTQYFGPGTRLTVL.

This clonotype has a handful of counts. The chain has TRBV4-1 and TRBJ1-6; unclear D gene. V dropped 0 bases and J dropped 11 bases, with 11 bases sitting between them. The CDR3 is 14 amino acids. Germline V CDR1 and CDR2: MGHRA, YSYEKL. The CDR3 sequence is CASSQDLSMAPLHF. DNA for the CDR3: TGCGCCAGCAGCCAAGATCTGTCCATGGCACCCCTCCACTTT.

This clonotype was recorded a few times. The chain uses TRBV5-1 and TRBJ2-7; D might be TRBD2 (6 bases). Per germline, CDR1 SGHRS and CDR2 YFSETQ. V gave up 1 base and J gave up 2 bases, with 22 bases separating them. The CDR3 is made up of 18 amino acids. CDR3 in amino acids: CASSLLVSGGGGAYEQYF. The CDR3 region has the DNA TGCGCCAGCAGCTTGTTGGTTAGCGGAGGAGGAGGGGCCTACGAGCAGTACTTC.

This clonotype was picked up a small number of times. The chain is built from TRBV15 and TRBJ1-5; D gene unclear. In germline, CDR1 is LNHNV, CDR2 YYDKDF (reference sequence). Trimming shortened V by 3 bases and J by 9 bases, and 9 bases separated the two germline ends. CDR3 length equals 12 residues. The CDR3 here is CATSSTSGPQHF. In nucleotides, the CDR3 is TGTGCCACCAGCAGTACGTCAGGGCCCCAGCATTTT. The whole variable domain, filled in from reference TRBV15 and TRBJ1-5, reads DAMVIQNPRYQVTQFGKPVTLSCSQTLNHNVMYWYQQKSSQAPKLLFHYYDKDFNNEADTPDNFQSRRPNTSFCFLDIRSPGLGDTAMYLCATSSTSGPQHFGDGTRLSIL.

This clonotype was seen many times. The CDR3 loop reads CASWDLDTQYF. DNA for the CDR3: TGTGCCAGTTGGGACCTAGATACGCAGTATTTT. This chain links TRBV12-3 or TRBV12-4 with TRBJ2-3; D is possibly TRBD1 or TRBD2 (5 bases each). The V gene lost 9 bases and the J gene lost 5 bases, with 9 bases spanning the gap. The CDR3 runs to 11 residues.

The rearrangement joins TRBV9 to TRBJ2-5; TRBD2 aligns across 8 bases. Germline V gene data show CDR1 as SGDLS and CDR2 as YYNGEE. This CDR3 is built from 15 residues. V was pared by 2 bases and J by 1 base, with 4 bases of the junction left unmatched. The CDR3 sequence: CASSVWSGGQETQYF. CDR3 sequence (DNA): TGTGCCAGCAGCGTCTGGAGCGGGGGCCAAGAGACCCAGTACTTC.

This clonotype was observed a few times. The chain joins TRBV20-1 to TRBJ2-1, with 12 bases identical to TRBD2. V shed 5 bases, J shed 7 bases, and the junction held 6 bases outside the gene matches. CDR3 length: 14 residues. CDR1 DFQATT and CDR2 SNEGSKA come from the germline V gene (reference sequence). CDR3 residues: CSAPTSGSINEQFF. CDR3 DNA: TGCAGTGCTCCGACTAGCGGGAGCATTAATGAGCAGTTCTTC.

In its sample, this clonotype was seen a few times. This rearrangement joins TRBV5-1 to TRBJ2-5; the match to TRBD2 covers 7 bases. V trimming: 3 bases; J trimming: 3 bases; junction bases outside the gene matches: 5. Germline-derived CDR1 and CDR2 are SGHRS and YFSETQ. CDR3 length equals 14 residues. The CDR3 sequence: CASSSGTTKETQYF. The DNA of the CDR3 is TGCGCCAGCAGCTCCGGGACTACCAAAGAGACCCAGTACTTC.

This clonotype was counted ten times or more. The V call is TRBV24-1, the J call TRBJ2-2; 9 bases map to TRBD1. CDR3 length: 15 residues. The V and J ends lost 0 bases and 5 bases, in that order; junction bases with no gene match: 0. The germline V gene encodes CDR1 KGHDR and CDR2 SFDVKD. The CDR3 protein is CATSDLGQGTGELFF. DNA for the CDR3: TGTGCCACCAGTGATTTGGGACAGGGGACCGGGGAGCTGTTTTTT.

Only a few counts were recorded for this clonotype. This chain links TRBV7-9 with TRBJ2-7; D is unclear. The CDR3 extends over 15 amino acids. V lost 5 bases and J 1 base, leaving 15 bases between the germline ends. CDR1 is SEHNR, CDR2 FQNEAQ, per germline (reference sequence). The CDR3 nucleotides read TGTGCCAGCAGCGCCCTACAGTTGTCATCCTACGAGCAGTACTTC. Protein: CASSALQLSSYEQYF.

In its sample, this clonotype was seen a few times. This chain joins TRBV10-3 and TRBJ2-2; D possibly corresponds to TRBD2 (5 bases). V lost 10 bases and J lost 5, with 20 bases in between. This CDR3 has 15 residues. CDR1 and CDR2 from the germline V gene are ENHRY and SYGVKD. CDR3 coding DNA: TGTGCCACTGCCAGCGGTAGTAGCAGAACCGGGGAGCTGTTTTTT. Translating gives CATASGSSRTGELFF.

This clonotype was observed many times. The chain couples TRBV11-2 to TRBJ1-1; 7 bases agree with TRBD1. CDR3 size: 13 residues. CDR1 is SGHAT and CDR2 is FQNNGV in the germline V gene. Losses at the gene ends were 3 bases for V and 4 bases for J; bases not matched to a gene: 2. CDR3 residues: CASSFRQGTEAFF. In DNA form, the CDR3 reads TGTGCCAGCAGCTTTAGACAGGGCACTGAAGCTTTCTTT.

This clonotype has only a few counts. The genes are TRBV20-1 and TRBJ2-7, with TRBD2 matching over 13 bases. The V gene's germline CDR1 is DFQATT and CDR2 SNEGSKA (reference sequence). The V gene end was trimmed by 0 bases and the J gene end by 5 bases; junction bases not matched to a gene: 7. The CDR3 contains 16 residues. CDR3 residues: CSARDFWTSGSDEQYF. CDR3 DNA sequence: TGCAGTGCTAGAGATTTCTGGACTAGCGGGAGCGACGAGCAGTACTTC.

As to this clonotype: One end of the junction fails to match germline, which may point to a read error. The V call is TRBV20-1, the J call TRBJ2-1, with D perhaps assigned TRBD1 or TRBD2 (5 bases each). The CDR3 has 16 residues. Germline V CDR1 and CDR2: DFQATT, SNEGSKA (reference sequence). The CDR3 is CNARDPLGESNNEQFF. CDR3 nucleotide sequence: TGCAATGCTAGAGACCCCTTGGGGGAATCTAACAATGAGCAGTTCTTC.

This chain connects TRBV6-5 to TRBJ1-1; D gene ambiguous. The CDR3 sequence is 15 residues long. The V gene's germline CDR1 is MNHEY and CDR2 SVGAGI. Deletions cut 0 bases from V and 2 bases from J, with 10 bases between. The CDR3: CASSYSRATNTEAFF. The DNA of the CDR3 is TGTGCCAGCAGTTACTCGAGGGCGACTAACACTGAAGCTTTCTTT.